This TCR beta chain was documented in a study of vaccination effects on CD4 cells after COVID-19. Overall study: Either the BNT162b2 or mRNA-1273 vaccine was given to participants in two doses. Study-level findings and limits: Few convalescent patients and no early post-infection timepoints were included in the study.

Details on this clone: What it binds is not known.

It was after roughly ten days of culture that CD4+ T cells were isolated. Vaccinees lacked prior SARS-CoV-2 infection and tested negative for nucleocapsid antibodies. Half the medium was swapped for IL-2 medium on days 3 and 7. Germline V gene data show CDR1 as SNHLY and CDR2 as FYNNEI. V was clipped by 3 bases and J by 6 bases, with 8 bases between them. This CDR3 contains 12 residues. Data came from immunoSEQ multiplex PCR; TCRdb stores just in-frame clones and leaves some out. The sample holds 70,000 to 85,000 clones, 77% seen once. This receptor was taken from a human donor who received a COVID-19 vaccine. This chain joins TRBV2 and TRBJ1-2; maybe TRBD1 (5 bases). The specimen was CD4+ T cells from PBMCs cultured without peptide, collected before COVID-19 vaccination. The CDR3 spells CASSETRDGYTF. CDR3 DNA: TGTGCCAGCAGTGAGACCAGGGATGGCTACACCTTC.